Described below is a single TCR beta chain sequence and its context. The data derive from a study of CD8 T cells in Susac syndrome. V lost 5 bases and J lost 4, with 15 bases in between. The CDR3 extends over 13 amino acids. Germline V gene data show CDR1 as GTSNPN and CDR2 as SVGIG (reference sequence). TCR beta sequences were obtained from blood CD8+ and CD4+ T cells. Negative isolation yielded CD8+ and CD4+ T cells; FACS enriched TEMRA cells. With random hexamers, reverse transcription was performed on 0.5 to 1 ug of RNA. Across 54 Vbeta and 13 Jbeta, immunoSEQ multiplex PCR amplified TCR beta CDR3. TCRdb re-analysed the immunoSEQ multiplex PCR reads in MiXCR, keeping a single row per CDR3 protein. This table holds about 130,000 distinct CDR3 sequences, over 85% found once.

The gene calls are TRBV30 and TRBJ2-7; D may be TRBD1 (6 bases). The clonotype comes from a human donor with multiple sclerosis. The specimen was CD8+ T cells from PBMCs. CDR3: CAWAQGRGYEQYF. The CDR3 bases are TGTGCCTGGGCACAGGGCAGAGGATACGAGCAGTACTTC.